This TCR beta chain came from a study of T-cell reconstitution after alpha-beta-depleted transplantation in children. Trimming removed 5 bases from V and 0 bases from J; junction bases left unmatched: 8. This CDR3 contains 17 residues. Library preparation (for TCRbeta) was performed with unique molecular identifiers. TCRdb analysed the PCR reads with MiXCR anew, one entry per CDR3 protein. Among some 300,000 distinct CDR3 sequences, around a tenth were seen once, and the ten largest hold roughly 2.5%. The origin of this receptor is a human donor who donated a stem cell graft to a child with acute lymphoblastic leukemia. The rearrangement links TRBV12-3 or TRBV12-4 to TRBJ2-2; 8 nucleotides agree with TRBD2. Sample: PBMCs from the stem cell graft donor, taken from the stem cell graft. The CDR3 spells CASSPHSTSANTGELFF. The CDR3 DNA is TGTGCCAGCAGTCCTCATTCGACTAGCGCGAACACCGGGGAGCTGTTTTTT.